This T cell receptor (beta chain) was captured by sequencing in a study of blood T cell repertoires in COVID-19. Study background: Samples of COVID-19 (acute and convalescent) were obtained from the United States, Italy and Spain.

The CDR3 runs to 14 residues. The V end lost 0 bases, the J end lost 9 bases, and 14 bases lay between the germline ends. Germline V gene data show CDR1 as SEHNR and CDR2 as FQNEAQ (reference sequence). Here immunoSEQ multiplex PCR was the method, and the copy in TCRdb shows in-frame clones only, minus some. The sample contains 300,000 or so clones, roughly nine tenths of which appear only once. Participants spanned ages about 18 to 100 years and resided in 20 to 30 US areas. All recovered Cohort 3 donors got two negative PCRs, got clearance, or saw symptom resolution. This clone showed up many times.

The sequence came from a woman aged 25 to 39 who had recovered from COVID-19. Sequenced material: PBMCs or T cells enriched from blood (not recorded which). The chain recombines TRBV7-9 with TRBJ1-2; D unresolved. CDR3 loop: CASSLASYGVSYTF. The CDR3 DNA reads as TGTGCCAGCAGCTTAGCGTCATACGGGGTGAGCTACACCTTC.